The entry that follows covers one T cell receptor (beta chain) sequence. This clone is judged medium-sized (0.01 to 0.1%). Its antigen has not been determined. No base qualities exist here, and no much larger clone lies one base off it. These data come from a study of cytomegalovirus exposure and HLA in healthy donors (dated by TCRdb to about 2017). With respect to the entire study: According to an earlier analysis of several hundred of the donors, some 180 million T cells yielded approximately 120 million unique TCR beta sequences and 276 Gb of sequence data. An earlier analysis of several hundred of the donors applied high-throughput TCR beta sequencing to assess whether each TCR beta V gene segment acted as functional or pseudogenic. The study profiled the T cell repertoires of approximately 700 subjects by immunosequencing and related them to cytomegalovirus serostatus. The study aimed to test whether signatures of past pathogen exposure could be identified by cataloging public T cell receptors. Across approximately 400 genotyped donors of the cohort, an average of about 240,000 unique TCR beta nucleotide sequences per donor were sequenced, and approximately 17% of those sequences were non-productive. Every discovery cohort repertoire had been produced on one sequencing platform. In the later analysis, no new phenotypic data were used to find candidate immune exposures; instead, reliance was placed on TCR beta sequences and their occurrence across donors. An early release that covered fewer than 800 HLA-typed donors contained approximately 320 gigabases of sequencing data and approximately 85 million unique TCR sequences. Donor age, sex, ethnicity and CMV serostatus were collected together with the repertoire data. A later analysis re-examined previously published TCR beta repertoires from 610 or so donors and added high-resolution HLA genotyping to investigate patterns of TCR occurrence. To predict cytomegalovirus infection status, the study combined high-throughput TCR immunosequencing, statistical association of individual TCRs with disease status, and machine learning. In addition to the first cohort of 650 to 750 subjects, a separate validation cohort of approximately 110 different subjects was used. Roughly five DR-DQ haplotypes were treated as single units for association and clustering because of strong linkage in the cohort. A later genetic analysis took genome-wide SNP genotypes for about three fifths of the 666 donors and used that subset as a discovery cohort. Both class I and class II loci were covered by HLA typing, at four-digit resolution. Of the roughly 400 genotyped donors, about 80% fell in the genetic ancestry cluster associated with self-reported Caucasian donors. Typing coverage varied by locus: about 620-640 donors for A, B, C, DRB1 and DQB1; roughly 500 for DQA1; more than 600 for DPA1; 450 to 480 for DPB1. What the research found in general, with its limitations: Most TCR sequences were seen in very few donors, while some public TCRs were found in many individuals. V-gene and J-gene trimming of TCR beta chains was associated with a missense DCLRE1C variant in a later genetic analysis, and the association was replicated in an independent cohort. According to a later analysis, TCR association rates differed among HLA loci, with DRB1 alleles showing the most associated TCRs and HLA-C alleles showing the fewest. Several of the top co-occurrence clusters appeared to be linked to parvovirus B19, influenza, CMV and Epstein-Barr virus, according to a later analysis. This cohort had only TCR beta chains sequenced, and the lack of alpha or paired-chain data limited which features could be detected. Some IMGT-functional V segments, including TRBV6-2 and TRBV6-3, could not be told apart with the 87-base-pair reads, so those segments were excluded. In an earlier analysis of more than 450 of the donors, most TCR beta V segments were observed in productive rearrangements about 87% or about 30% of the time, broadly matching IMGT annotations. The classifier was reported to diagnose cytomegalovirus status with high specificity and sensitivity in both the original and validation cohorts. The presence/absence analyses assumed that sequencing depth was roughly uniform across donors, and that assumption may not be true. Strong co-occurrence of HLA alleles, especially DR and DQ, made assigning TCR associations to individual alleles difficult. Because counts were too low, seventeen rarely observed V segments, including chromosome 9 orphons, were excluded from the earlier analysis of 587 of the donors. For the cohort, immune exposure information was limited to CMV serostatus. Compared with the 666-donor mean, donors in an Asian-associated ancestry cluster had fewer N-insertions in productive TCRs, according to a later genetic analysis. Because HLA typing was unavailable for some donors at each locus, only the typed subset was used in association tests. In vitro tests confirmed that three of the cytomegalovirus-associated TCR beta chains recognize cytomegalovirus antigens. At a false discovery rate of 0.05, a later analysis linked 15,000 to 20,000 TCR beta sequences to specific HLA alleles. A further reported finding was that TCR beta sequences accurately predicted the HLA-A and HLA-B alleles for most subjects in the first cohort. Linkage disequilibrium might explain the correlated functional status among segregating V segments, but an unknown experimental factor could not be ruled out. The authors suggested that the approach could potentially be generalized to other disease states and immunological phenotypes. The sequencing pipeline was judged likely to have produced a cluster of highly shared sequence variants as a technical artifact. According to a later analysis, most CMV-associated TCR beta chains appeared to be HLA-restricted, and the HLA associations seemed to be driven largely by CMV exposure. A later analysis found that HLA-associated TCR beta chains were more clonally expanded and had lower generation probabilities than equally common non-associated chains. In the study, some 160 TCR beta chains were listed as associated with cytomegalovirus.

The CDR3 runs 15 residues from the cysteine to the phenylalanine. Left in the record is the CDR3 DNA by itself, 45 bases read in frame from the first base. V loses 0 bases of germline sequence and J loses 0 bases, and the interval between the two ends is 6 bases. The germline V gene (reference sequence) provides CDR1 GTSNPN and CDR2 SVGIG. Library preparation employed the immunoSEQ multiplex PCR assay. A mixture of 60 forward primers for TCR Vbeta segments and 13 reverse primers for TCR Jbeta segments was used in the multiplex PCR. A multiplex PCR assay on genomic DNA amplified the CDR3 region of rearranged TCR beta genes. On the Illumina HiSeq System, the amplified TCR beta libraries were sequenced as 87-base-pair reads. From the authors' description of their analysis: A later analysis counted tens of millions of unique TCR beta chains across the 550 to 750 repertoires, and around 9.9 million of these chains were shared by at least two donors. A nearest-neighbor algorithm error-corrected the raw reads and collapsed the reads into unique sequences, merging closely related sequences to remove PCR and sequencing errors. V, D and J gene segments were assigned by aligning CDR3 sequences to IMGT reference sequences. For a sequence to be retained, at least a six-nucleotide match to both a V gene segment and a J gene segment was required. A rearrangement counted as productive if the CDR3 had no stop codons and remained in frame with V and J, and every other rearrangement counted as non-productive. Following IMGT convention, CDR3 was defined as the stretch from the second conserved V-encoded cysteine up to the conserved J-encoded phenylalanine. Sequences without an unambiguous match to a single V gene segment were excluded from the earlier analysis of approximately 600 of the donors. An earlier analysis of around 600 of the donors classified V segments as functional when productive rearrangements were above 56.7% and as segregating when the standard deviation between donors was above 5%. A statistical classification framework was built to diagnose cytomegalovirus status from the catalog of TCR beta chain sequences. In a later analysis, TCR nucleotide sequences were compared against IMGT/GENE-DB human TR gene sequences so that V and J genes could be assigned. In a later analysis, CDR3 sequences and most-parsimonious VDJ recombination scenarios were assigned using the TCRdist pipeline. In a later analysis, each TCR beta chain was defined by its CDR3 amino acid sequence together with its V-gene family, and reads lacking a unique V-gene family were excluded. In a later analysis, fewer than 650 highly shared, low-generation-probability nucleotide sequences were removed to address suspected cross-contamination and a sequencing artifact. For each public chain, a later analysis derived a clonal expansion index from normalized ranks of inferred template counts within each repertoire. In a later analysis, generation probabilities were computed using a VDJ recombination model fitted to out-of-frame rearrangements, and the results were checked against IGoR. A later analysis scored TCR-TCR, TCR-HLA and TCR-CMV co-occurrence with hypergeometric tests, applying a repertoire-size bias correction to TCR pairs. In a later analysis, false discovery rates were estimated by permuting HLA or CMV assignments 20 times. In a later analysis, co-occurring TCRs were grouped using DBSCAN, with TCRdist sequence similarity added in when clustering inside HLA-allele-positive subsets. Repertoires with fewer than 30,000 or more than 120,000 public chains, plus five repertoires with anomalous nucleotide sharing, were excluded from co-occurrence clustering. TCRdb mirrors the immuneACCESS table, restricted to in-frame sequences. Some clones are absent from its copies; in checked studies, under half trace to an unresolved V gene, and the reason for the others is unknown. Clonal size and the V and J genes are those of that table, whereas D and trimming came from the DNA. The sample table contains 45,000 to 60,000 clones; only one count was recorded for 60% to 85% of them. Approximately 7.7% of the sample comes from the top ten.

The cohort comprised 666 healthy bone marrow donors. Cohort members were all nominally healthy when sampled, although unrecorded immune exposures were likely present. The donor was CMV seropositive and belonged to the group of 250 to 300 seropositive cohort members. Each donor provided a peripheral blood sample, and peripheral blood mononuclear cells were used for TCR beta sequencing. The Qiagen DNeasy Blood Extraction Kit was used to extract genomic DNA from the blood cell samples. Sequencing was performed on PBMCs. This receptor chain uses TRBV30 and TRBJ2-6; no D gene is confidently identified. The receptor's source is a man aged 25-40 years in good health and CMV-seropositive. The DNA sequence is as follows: TGTGCCTGGAGTGTACAGATCTCTGGGGCCAACGTCCTGACTTTC. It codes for CAWSVQISGANVLTF.